The source of this T cell receptor (beta chain) is a study of naive and memory T cell subsets. Study results and limitations: RNA-based TCR counts may shift with T cell activation and differentiation. Between naive and memory subsets, TCR abundance power law exponents differed. Gini index rose across naive, CM, EM and EMRA in CD4 and CD8.

Both TRBC1 and TRBC2 were covered by a beta constant-region primer of two equimolar oligonucleotides. MiXCR was run by TCRdb on the UMI-ligation and nested PCR reads, yielding one entry per CDR3 protein. The sample includes roughly 98,000 distinct CDR3 sequences, 7% of them seen just once. This clonotype has only a few counts. Antigen unknown. The V gene's germline CDR1 is ENHRY and CDR2 SYGVKD. This CDR3 is 14 amino acids long. Trimming cost V 2 bases and J 4 bases, with 11 bases left between them. The specimen sequenced was central memory CD4+ T cells from blood. This sequence was found in a human donor in good health. The chain uses TRBV10-3 and TRBJ2-5; TRBD2 might be the D (5 bases). In nucleotides, the CDR3 is TGTGCCATCAGTGAGGTAGGAGGTGGAGAGACCCAGTACTTC. Amino acid sequence: CAISEVGGGETQYF.